A single sample gave rise to the 30 T cell receptor beta chains below, sequenced in a study of CD8+CD57+ T cells in acquired aplastic anemia. These receptors are not linked to any known antigen. CD8+CD57+ cell expansion, shown by flow cytometry, had occurred in the patients selected for sequencing. Study-wide results and limits: Among patients, total CD4+ and CD8+ pools exceeded CD8+CD57+ cells in diversity.

Profiling of TCR beta VDJ combinations and CDR3 sequences used genomic DNA as template. TCRdb passed the reads through MiXCR, listing each CDR3 protein once. In the table there are over 15,000 distinct CDR3 sequences, 30% to 45% of which are singletons. The sample comprised CD8+CD57+ T cells sorted from PBMCs. Subset noted: bead-enriched CD8+CD57+ effector memory T cells from SAA patients. These receptors came from a human donor with aplastic anemia.

This clonotype turned up a few times. The genes are TRBV7-8 and TRBJ1-6, with TRBD1 matching 7 bases. Germline CDR1 and CDR2: SGHVS and FQNEAQ. The ends lost 3 bases at V and 10 bases at J; junction bases unmatched: 9. The CDR3 covers 15 residues. Here the CDR3 reads CASSFPGGVVSPLHF. The DNA for the CDR3 is TGTGCCAGCAGCTTTCCAGGGGGGGTGGTGTCACCCCTCCACTTT.

This chain connects TRBV4-3 to TRBJ1-2; possibly TRBD1 for D (5 bases). The CDR3 loop spans 13 amino acids. Germline V lookup: CDR1 LGHNA, CDR2 YSLEER. V lost 1 base, J lost 8 bases, and 11 bases lay in between. The CDR3 DNA is TGCGCCAGCAGCCAAGGGGGGTGGAAGGGCTACACCTTC. Residues: CASSQGGWKGYTF.

This clonotype was found a few times. This sequence joins TRBV2 and TRBJ2-3; 10 bases are a match to TRBD1. The CDR3 sequence is 14 residues long. V shed 6 bases, J shed 3 bases, and the junction held 3 bases outside the gene matches. Germline V gene lookup returns CDR1 SNHLY and CDR2 FYNNEI. CDR3: CASRPGQGTDTQYF. The CDR3 nucleotides read TGTGCCAGCAGACCGGGACAGGGGACAGATACGCAGTATTTT.

This clonotype was observed many times. This chain joins TRBV12-3 or TRBV12-4 and TRBJ2-1; TRBD1 matches 7 bases. Trimming cost V 0 bases and J 2 bases; bases outside gene matches: 7. The CDR3 length is 17 residues. As DNA, the CDR3 is TGTGCCAGCAGTTTAGCTCGCCTGGGACAGACCTACAATGAGCAGTTCTTC. The encoded protein is CASSLARLGQTYNEQFF.

In the case of this clonotype: An end of the junction does not agree with germline; a read error may underlie this. The CDR3 DNA reads TGTGCCAGCAGCCTGGACGCGTACAATGAGCGGTTCTTC. Protein sequence: CASSLDAYNERFF. The rearrangement links TRBV5-6 to TRBJ2-5; maybe TRBD2 (5 bases). Germline V gene sequence: CDR1 SGHDT, CDR2 YYEEEE. The CDR3 loop spans 13 amino acids. Combining the CDR3 with reference TRBV5-6 and TRBJ2-5 gives the whole variable domain DAGVTQSPTHLIKTRGQQVTLRCSPKSGHDTVSWYQQALGQGPQFIFQYYEEEERQRGNFPDRFSGHQFPNYSSELNVNALLLGDSALYLCASSLDAYNERFFGPGTRLLVL.

This clonotype was counted many times. V usage is TRBV15 and J usage is TRBJ1-5; tentatively, D is TRBD1 (5 bases). Trimming shortened V by 6 bases and J by 0 bases, and 9 bases separated the two germline ends. The germline gives CDR1 LNHNV, CDR2 YYDKDF (reference sequence). The CDR3 totals 14 residues. Here the CDR3 DNA reads TGTGCCACCAGTCGCAGGGCTAGCAATCAGCCCCAGCATTTT. Translated, it gives CATSRRASNQPQHF.

The table lists this clonotype with a few counts. The gene calls are TRBV20-1 and TRBJ1-6; D is unclear. Per the germline V gene, CDR1 is DFQATT and CDR2 is SNEGSKA (reference sequence). The CDR3 is made up of 11 amino acids. V was clipped by 6 bases and J by 8 bases, with 8 bases between them. CDR3 nucleotide sequence: TGCAGTGCCGGAATCGATTCACCCCTCCACTTT. Protein: CSAGIDSPLHF.

The rearrangement joins TRBV5-1 to TRBJ1-2, with D hard to call. The CDR3 totals 13 residues. CDR1 SGHRS and CDR2 YFSETQ come from the germline V gene. Trimming cost V 4 bases and J 13 bases, with 20 bases left between them. The CDR3 reads CASSLGPAYEGTF. The CDR3 nucleotides are TGCGCCAGCAGCCTAGGCCCGGCTTACGAAGGCACCTTC.

This clonotype appeared a few times. A read error is possible here, since a much larger clone lies one base away. This chain uses TRBV4-2 with TRBJ2-3; D uncertain. Germline lookup yields CDR1 LGHNA and CDR2 YNFKEQ. This CDR3 contains 18 residues. CDR3 loop: CACSQDVSDSSSTDTQYF. In DNA, the CDR3 is TGTGCCTGCAGCCAAGACGTTTCCGACTCTTCGAGCACAGATACGCAGTATTTT.

This clonotype showed up just a few times. The chain couples TRBV15 to TRBJ2-5; 8 bases agree with TRBD2. Losses at the gene ends were 0 bases for V and 1 base for J; bases not matched to a gene: 1. Germline lookup yields CDR1 LNHNV and CDR2 YYDKDF (reference sequence). The CDR3 is 15 amino acids. The CDR3 spells CATSRDRGGQETQYF. The CDR3 coding sequence is TGTGCCACCAGCAGAGATCGGGGGGGCCAAGAGACCCAGTACTTC.

The gene calls are TRBV7-6 and TRBJ2-3; 9 positions match TRBD2. Trimming removed 1 base from V and 5 bases from J; junction bases left unmatched: 7. Per the germline V gene, CDR1 is SGHVS and CDR2 is FNYEAQ. The CDR3 extends over 16 amino acids. CDR3: CASSLGTGAGGDTQYF. Written as DNA, the CDR3 is TGTGCCAGCAGCTTAGGTACTGGAGCGGGAGGAGATACGCAGTATTTT.

V usage is TRBV9 and J usage is TRBJ2-1; 10 bases are a match to TRBD1. The CDR3 consists of 15 residues. Trimming cost V 3 bases and J 7 bases; bases outside gene matches: 7. Germline CDR1 and CDR2: SGDLS and YYNGEE. The CDR3 sequence: CASSAPGQGLNEQFF. In DNA form, the CDR3 reads TGTGCCAGCAGCGCCCCGGGACAGGGGTTGAATGAGCAGTTCTTC. Filled out from reference TRBV9 and TRBJ2-1, the complete variable domain reads DSGVTQTPKHLITATGQRVTLRCSPRSGDLSVYWYQQSLDQGLQFLIQYYNGEERAKGNILERFSAQQFPDLHSELNLSSLELGDSALYFCASSAPGQGLNEQFFGPGTRLTVL.

This clonotype was counted a few times. The chain uses TRBV2 and TRBJ2-1; perhaps D is TRBD1 or TRBD2 (5 bases each). CDR1 is SNHLY and CDR2 is FYNNEI in the germline V gene. The CDR3 is 12 amino acids. V lost 6 bases and J lost 7, with 10 bases in between. CDR3 amino acids: CASSWWGNEQFF. CDR3 sequence (DNA): TGTGCCAGCAGCTGGTGGGGGAATGAGCAGTTCTTC.

This clonotype has more than one count but fewer than ten. The chain recombines TRBV29-1 with TRBJ1-1; no firm D call. Trimming shortened V by 4 bases and J by 1 base, and 19 bases separated the two germline ends. The CDR3 extends over 16 amino acids. In germline, CDR1 is SQVTM, CDR2 ANQGSEA. The CDR3 DNA is TGCAGCGTTGTAGGCAGCAGAGAATCGCCGAACACTGAAGCTTTCTTT. Its protein product is CSVVGSRESPNTEAFF.

This clonotype was detected a few times. The rearrangement joins TRBV2 to TRBJ2-3, with a possible D match to TRBD2 (6 bases). The ends were cut back, 8 bases at V and 5 bases at J, with 17 bases in the middle. CDR1 SNHLY and CDR2 FYNNEI come from the germline V gene. The CDR3 consists of 14 residues. The CDR3: CASRDPRGEDTQYF. For the CDR3, the DNA is TGTGCCAGCCGCGACCCGCGGGGTGAAGATACGCAGTATTTT.

V usage is TRBV15 and J usage is TRBJ2-7; weak D call: TRBD1 (6 bases). This CDR3 has 17 residues. Germline CDR1 LNHNV, CDR2 YYDKDF (reference sequence). The V end lost 3 bases, the J end lost 0 bases, and 18 bases lay between the germline ends. CDR3 coding DNA: TGTGCCACCAGCAGCTCAGCGTCAGGGGAGAGCTCCTACGAGCAGTACTTC. It yields the protein CATSSSASGESSYEQYF.

The chain uses TRBV2 and TRBJ2-1; 13 nucleotides align to TRBD2. Germline CDR1 SNHLY, CDR2 FYNNEI. The CDR3 has 14 residues. V lost 8 bases to trimming and J lost 9 bases; unmatched junction nucleotides: 7. CDR3 amino acids: CASETSGRHSEQFF. CDR3 nucleotides: TGTGCCAGCGAGACTAGCGGGAGGCACAGTGAGCAGTTCTTC.

The CDR3 DNA reads as TGTGCCAGCAGTTACCGGACAGGGGGGGTCAATGAGCAGTTCTTC. This gives the protein CASSYRTGGVNEQFF. This chain joins TRBV6-5 and TRBJ2-1, with 10 bases lining up with TRBD1. The CDR3 extends over 15 amino acids. Germline V gene data show CDR1 as MNHEY and CDR2 as SVGAGI. V shed 2 bases and J 6 bases; nucleotides not matched to a gene: 4.

The V call is TRBV4-1, the J call TRBJ2-7; D may be TRBD2 (5 bases). The length of the CDR3 is 13 residues. The V gene's germline CDR1 is MGHRA and CDR2 YSYEKL. The V end lost 4 bases, the J end lost 3 bases, and 10 bases lay between the germline ends. The CDR3, as DNA: TGCGCCAGCAGCCTCGGGGTTTTCTACGAGCAGTACTTC. It codes for CASSLGVFYEQYF.

The chain carries TRBV20-1 and TRBJ2-7; weak D call: TRBD2 (6 bases). V lost 1 base to trimming and J lost 4 bases, with 14 bases between them. Germline V gives CDR1 DFQATT, CDR2 SNEGSKA (reference sequence). The CDR3 spans 14 residues. The CDR3 region is CSARGLTGDYEQYF. CDR3 sequence (DNA): TGCAGTGCTAGAGGACTAACGGGAGATTACGAGCAGTACTTC.

This clonotype appeared a few times. CDR3 coding DNA: TGTGCCATCAGGTTCGGGGGAAACACCATATATTTT. This codes for CAIRFGGNTIYF. This sequence joins TRBV10-3 and TRBJ1-3; D ambiguous. V dropped 6 bases and J dropped 4 bases, with 7 bases sitting between them. There are 12 residues in the CDR3. CDR1 and CDR2 from the germline V gene are ENHRY and SYGVKD.

This clonotype was seen only a few times. V and J are TRBV10-3 and TRBJ2-7; 10 positions match TRBD2. Unmatched junction bases numbered 14, after V lost 9 bases and J lost 6 bases. The CDR3 contains 15 residues. Germline V gene data show CDR1 as ENHRY and CDR2 as SYGVKD. CDR3 region: CAMGASGRSSSEQYF. In nucleotides, the CDR3 is TGTGCCATGGGGGCTAGCGGGAGAAGTTCAAGCGAGCAGTACTTC.

This chain connects TRBV5-1 to TRBJ2-3; 11 bases are a match to TRBD2. Losses at the gene ends were 3 bases for V and 3 bases for J; bases not matched to a gene: 3. Looked up from germline, CDR1 is SGHRS and CDR2 is YFSETQ. The CDR3 is 15 residues long. CDR3 in DNA: TGCGCCAGCAGCTCGGTAGCGGGAGGGACAGATACGCAGTATTTT. Protein: CASSSVAGGTDTQYF.

The chain joins TRBV10-2 to TRBJ1-2, with D maybe TRBD1 (5 bases). With 2 bases removed from V and 1 base from J, the gap between germline ends came to 14 bases. This CDR3 spans 16 amino acids. Germline V lookup: CDR1 WSHSY, CDR2 SAAADI. The CDR3 bases are TGCGCCAGCAGTGAGATCGGGAGCGGGGGTAACTATGGCTACACCTTC. This sequence encodes CASSEIGSGGNYGYTF.

The chain is built from TRBV7-2 and TRBJ2-7; tentative D call: TRBD2 (6 bases). Germline V CDR1 and CDR2: SGHTA, FQGNSA. CDR3 length equals 17 residues. V was clipped by 5 bases and J by 0 bases, with 20 bases between them. The CDR3: CASSLGLAGSPSYEQYF. The CDR3 coding sequence is TGTGCCAGCAGCCTTGGACTGGCGGGGTCCCCCTCCTACGAGCAGTACTTC.

This clonotype was seen repeatedly, ten times or more. The V and J genes are TRBV3-1 and TRBJ1-6, with TRBD1 as a possible D gene (5 bases). Trimming removed 1 base at V and 10 bases at J, with 11 bases between. Germline V lookup: CDR1 LGHDT, CDR2 YNNKEL (reference sequence). This CDR3 contains 14 residues. The DNA for the CDR3 is TGTGCCAGCAGCCAAGGTAGAGGGGACTCACCCCTCCACTTT. This codes for CASSQGRGDSPLHF.

This clonotype was picked up a small number of times. The V and J genes are TRBV15 and TRBJ1-4; TRBD1 is a possible D gene (6 bases). The V and J ends lost 1 base and 0 bases respectively, with 12 bases between them. Germline CDR1 is LNHNV and CDR2 is YYDKDF (reference sequence). The CDR3 is made up of 17 amino acids. Written as DNA, the CDR3 is TGTGCCACCAGCAGAGTGGGGGCTGTGGCAACTAATGAAAAACTGTTTTTT. Amino acid sequence: CATSRVGAVATNEKLFF.

This clonotype was found a few times. This chain connects TRBV20-1 to TRBJ2-7; 15 positions agree with TRBD2. V shed 1 base, J shed 0 bases, and the junction held 4 bases outside the gene matches. This CDR3 region has 17 residues. The germline CDR1 and CDR2 sequences are DFQATT and SNEGSKA (reference sequence). The CDR3 reads CSARGGTSGRFSYEQYF. The CDR3 coding sequence is TGCAGTGCTAGAGGCGGGACTAGCGGGAGGTTCTCCTACGAGCAGTACTTC.

This clonotype was counted at least ten times. The CDR3 region has the DNA TGTGCCAGCAGCTCAGACAGAGACTCTGGAAACACCATATATTTT. Translating it yields CASSSDRDSGNTIYF. This chain joins TRBV7-9 and TRBJ1-3, with D perhaps matching TRBD1 (5 bases). The CDR3 sequence is 15 residues long. The germline V gene encodes CDR1 SEHNR and CDR2 FQNEAQ (reference sequence). V dropped 4 bases and J dropped 0 bases, with 10 bases sitting between them.

This chain uses TRBV12-3 or TRBV12-4 with TRBJ1-2, with D uncertain. The ends were cut back, 4 bases at V and 7 bases at J, with 16 bases in the middle. There are 14 residues in the CDR3. The CDR3 DNA sequence: TGTGCCAGCAGTTCGCCCTATGGGCGGGGTGGCTACACCTTC. This encodes CASSSPYGRGGYTF.